Presented here are 15 T cell receptor beta chains from one specimen sequenced in a study of shared clonotypes between healthy human individuals. Sequencing used immunoSEQ multiplex PCR; TCRdb keeps in-frame clones, though not all of them. Here the sample spans under 350,000 clones, 80% to 90% being singletons. Sequencing used memory CD8+ T cells sorted from blood. As for subset: CD45RO+ cells pooled with CCR7-negative TemRA cells. The receptors stem from a man in his late teens or twenties in good health.

This clone was seen only a few times. The gene calls are TRBV10-3 and TRBJ2-7; D gene ambiguous. The CDR3 consists of 12 residues. The V gene's germline CDR1 is ENHRY and CDR2 SYGVKD. Trimming pared 2 bases from V and 4 bases from J, leaving 6 bases between. The CDR3 spells CAISENGYEQYF. The CDR3 DNA follows: TGTGCCATCAGTGAGAATGGGTACGAGCAGTACTTC.

The chain joins TRBV29-1 to TRBJ2-4, with a weak D call TRBD1 (5 bases). Trimming left V 1 base short and J 0 bases short, with 10 bases between. This CDR3 has 15 residues. The germline V gene has CDR1 SQVTM and CDR2 ANQGSEA. The CDR3 protein is CSVEGGSEAKNIQYF. CDR3 sequence (DNA): TGCAGCGTTGAAGGGGGCAGCGAAGCCAAAAACATTCAGTACTTC.

The rearrangement joins TRBV5-1 to TRBJ2-7; D is perhaps TRBD1 (5 bases). CDR3 size: 14 residues. Germline CDR1 and CDR2: SGHRS and YFSETQ. V lost 4 bases, J lost 1 base, and 12 bases lay in between. CDR3 in amino acids: CASSRRAESYEQYF. CDR3 nucleotide sequence: TGCGCCAGCAGCCGCAGGGCGGAATCCTACGAGCAGTACTTC.

This rearrangement joins TRBV7-9 to TRBJ2-1; D gene unclear. Trimming stripped 2 bases from V and 10 bases from J, with 3 bases between. This CDR3 comprises 10 residues. Germline values: CDR1 SEHNR, CDR2 FQNEAQ (reference sequence). Here the CDR3 reads CASSLLEQFF. The DNA for the CDR3 is TGTGCCAGCAGCTTACTCGAGCAGTTCTTC.

V and J are TRBV7-9 and TRBJ2-5, with 8 bases aligning to TRBD1. The CDR3 has 16 residues. V was pared by 4 bases and J by 3 bases, with 10 bases of the junction left unmatched. The V gene's germline CDR1 is SEHNR and CDR2 FQNEAQ (reference sequence). The CDR3 DNA reads TGTGCCAGCAGCTCCTCTTCGACAGGGGAGGAAGAGACCCAGTACTTC. Residues: CASSSSSTGEEETQYF. Full variable domain (outside the CDR3, taken from reference TRBV7-9 and TRBJ2-5): DTGVSQNPRHKITKRGQNVTFRCDPISEHNRLYWYRQTLGQGPEFLTYFQNEAQLEKSRLLSDRFSAERPKGSFSTLEIQRTEQGDSAMYLCASSSSSTGEEETQYFGPGTRLLVL.

This chain connects TRBV11-2 to TRBJ2-5; 9 bases agree with TRBD1. The V gene end was trimmed by 4 bases and the J gene end by 4 bases; junction bases not matched to a gene: 7. There are 15 residues in the CDR3. Per germline, CDR1 SGHAT and CDR2 FQNNGV. For the CDR3, the DNA is TGTGCCAGCAGCTGGTCGGACAGGGGCATAGAGACCCAGTACTTC. Protein product: CASSWSDRGIETQYF.

This clone appeared once. The CDR3 DNA follows: TGTGCCTTTACTTTGACAGGGAACACCGGGGAGCTGTTTTTT. Translated: CAFTLTGNTGELFF. The chain employs TRBV30 and TRBJ2-2, with a possible D match to TRBD1 (6 bases). The CDR3 loop spans 14 amino acids. The germline V gene encodes CDR1 GTSNPN and CDR2 SVGIG (reference sequence). Trimming stripped 7 bases from V and 1 base from J, with 13 bases between. Supplemented by reference TRBV30 and TRBJ2-2, the full variable domain reads SQTIHQWPATLVQPVGSPLSLECTVEGTSNPNLYWYRQAAGRGLQLLFYSVGIGQISSEVPQNLSASRPQDRQFILSSKKLLLSDSGFYLCAFTLTGNTGELFFGEGSRLTVL.

The chain links TRBV5-4 to TRBJ2-1, with D maybe TRBD2 (5 bases). The CDR3 loop spans 13 amino acids. Looked up from germline, CDR1 is SGHNT and CDR2 is YYREEE (reference sequence). The V end was cut by 0 bases, the J end by 8 bases, with 9 bases between. The CDR3 coding sequence is TGTGCCAGCAGCTTGGTGGGTAGCGATGAGCAGTTCTTC. Amino acid sequence: CASSLVGSDEQFF.

This CDR3 is CATSRGQSLNQPQHF. The CDR3 DNA follows: TGTGCCACCAGCAGGGGACAGAGCCTTAATCAGCCCCAGCATTTT. J is TRBJ1-5 and V is TRBV15, with 7 bases matching TRBD1. The V gene's germline CDR1 is LNHNV and CDR2 YYDKDF (reference sequence). The V segment lost 3 bases and the J segment 4 bases; nucleotides outside the gene matches: 6. The CDR3 totals 15 residues. Full variable domain (missing parts from reference TRBV15 and TRBJ1-5): DAMVIQNPRYQVTQFGKPVTLSCSQTLNHNVMYWYQQKSSQAPKLLFHYYDKDFNNEADTPDNFQSRRPNTSFCFLDIRSPGLGDTAMYLCATSRGQSLNQPQHFGDGTRLSIL.

This sequence joins TRBV5-4 and TRBJ2-5; possible D gene TRBD2, 5 bases. V lost 1 base and J lost 5, with 18 bases in between. CDR1 is SGHNT and CDR2 is YYREEE in the germline V gene (reference sequence). This CDR3 region has 16 residues. This CDR3 is CASSLSAPGLGETQYF. The CDR3 DNA reads as TGTGCCAGCAGCTTGTCCGCTCCGGGATTAGGGGAGACCCAGTACTTC.

This clone was observed a single time. This chain connects TRBV6-5 to TRBJ1-2; D call uncertain. The CDR3 has 13 residues. Trimming cost V 6 bases and J 4 bases, with 12 bases left between them. Germline V gene lookup returns CDR1 MNHEY and CDR2 SVGAGI. In DNA, the CDR3 is TGTGCCAGCAGCTACAACTCCGGCTATGGCTACACCTTC. Its protein is CASSYNSGYGYTF.

This chain joins TRBV5-1 and TRBJ2-7; D might be TRBD1 or TRBD2, each matching 5 bases. The germline CDR1 and CDR2 sequences are SGHRS and YFSETQ. The CDR3 totals 16 residues. V lost 4 bases and J lost 1, with 18 bases in between. The CDR3: CASSPFLGRGSYEQYF. CDR3 bases: TGCGCCAGCAGCCCCTTTCTGGGACGAGGGTCCTACGAGCAGTACTTC.

The chain combines TRBV27 with TRBJ2-7, with a tentative D call TRBD2 (5 bases). This CDR3 has 13 amino acids. Germline V gene sequence: CDR1 MNHEY, CDR2 SMNVEV (reference sequence). Trimming pared 4 bases from V and 5 bases from J, leaving 12 bases between. This chain's CDR3 is CASSWAFGDEQYF. The DNA of the CDR3 is TGTGCCAGCAGTTGGGCGTTCGGGGACGAGCAGTACTTC.

The rearrangement links TRBV19 to TRBJ2-7, with 13 bases fitting TRBD2. Germline-derived CDR1 and CDR2 are LNHDA and SQIVND (reference sequence). Losses at the gene ends were 9 bases for V and 3 bases for J; bases not matched to a gene: 2. The CDR3 totals 13 residues. In nucleotides, the CDR3 is TGTGCCAGCAGACTAGCGGGAGGCTACGAGCAGTACTTC. Its protein product is CASRLAGGYEQYF. The variable domain in full, with the rest retrieved from reference TRBV19 and TRBJ2-7, is DGGITQSPKYLFRKEGQNVTLSCEQNLNHDAMYWYRQDPGQGLRLIYYSQIVNDFQKGDIAEGYSVSREKKESFPLTVTSAQKNPTAFYLCASRLAGGYEQYFGPGTRLTVT.

This chain joins TRBV4-1 and TRBJ1-2; D ambiguous. V shed 0 bases and J shed 4 bases, with 9 bases lying between them. Germline-derived CDR1 and CDR2 are MGHRA and YSYEKL. The CDR3 runs to 14 residues. The CDR3 spells CASSQDPGFYGYTF. Written as DNA, the CDR3 is TGCGCCAGCAGCCAAGATCCGGGTTTCTATGGCTACACCTTC.